The clone carrying this T cell receptor beta chain was picked up a small number of times. The antigen remains unidentified. The sample comes from a study of T cells in Graves' hyperthyroidism and ophthalmopathy. Study-wide background: Prior to any treatment, at the point of initial diagnosis, peripheral blood was collected. Study results and limitations: In validation, the model predicted ophthalmopathy. These predictions came a median about 6.5 months before onset. Ophthalmopathy stood apart from stable hyperthyroidism in a 13 V-J model.

Trimming cost V 6 bases and J 3 bases; bases outside gene matches: 9. CDR1 MDHEN and CDR2 SYDVKM come from the germline V gene. The CDR3 runs to 15 residues. Amplified TCR beta CDR3 regions derived from RNA transcripts. First-round RT-PCR of the TCR CDR3 relied on the HTBI primer set. TCRdb reprocessed the multiplex PCR reads via MiXCR and lists one record per CDR3 protein. Seen here are around 350,000 distinct CDR3 sequences, 17% observed once, and the top ten hold approximately 35%. The V call is TRBV28, the J call TRBJ2-7; 9 bases align to TRBD2. This receptor was obtained from a woman aged 25 to 45 with Graves' hyperthyroidism that later progressed to Graves' ophthalmopathy. Sequencing was done on a sample of blood. CDR3 in DNA: TGTGCCAGCAGCCCGGGGTTAGCGGGGGACTACGAGCAGTACTTC. Protein sequence: CASSPGLAGDYEQYF.